This T cell receptor (beta chain) is from a study of CD8 T cells in ankylosing spondylitis. This clonotype was detected ten times or more. What it recognizes is unknown. In making TCR beta libraries, quantitative 5'-RACE with molecular barcodes was used. Each CDR3 protein is one row after TCRdb ran MiXCR on the 5' RACE reads. The sample lists 180,000 or so distinct CDR3 sequences, approximately 10% occurring once. The study's findings and limits: Those disease-linked clones were CD8+; they were also relatively rare in peripheral blood. Past studies reported some motif variants in reactive arthritis synovial fluid and blood. A TCR beta motif of eight highly homologous variants appeared characteristic of ankylosing spondylitis blood.

CDR3 length: 14 residues. The germline V gene encodes CDR1 SGHRS and CDR2 YFSETQ. Trimming at V came to 3 bases and at J to 0 bases, leaving 2 bases not matched to a gene. The TCR sequence derives from a male donor with ankylosing spondylitis or in good health (not recorded which). Source material: blood, either unsorted or a sorted T cell fraction (not recorded which). The J gene is TRBJ1-2, the V gene TRBV5-1; 7 positions match TRBD1. As DNA, the CDR3 is TGCGCCAGCAGCTGGGGACAGTCTAACTATGGCTACACCTTC. Protein: CASSWGQSNYGYTF.